This TCR beta chain was profiled in a study of regulatory T cells in long-lasting Graves disease. Study findings and constraints: Results may be inaccurate due to the small sample size.

The time point is: newly diagnosed GD, antithyroid drugs for less than 3 months. Preparation of the TCR library used RNA extracted from PBMCs. The CDR3 totals 16 residues. Trimming removed 0 bases from V and 3 bases from J, with 15 bases in between. Germline CDR1 is SGHNT and CDR2 is YYREEE (reference sequence). Details on this clonotype: Its target is unknown.

Researchers made TCR beta libraries by using iRepertoire HTBI primers and running Arm-PCR on CDR3 regions. TCRdb re-derived calls from the multiplex PCR reads in MiXCR, one entry per CDR3 protein. Of roughly 560,000 distinct CDR3 sequences in the sample, about 11% were seen once. Another study also made use of these data, one on T cells in Graves' hyperthyroidism and ophthalmopathy. From that study: These patients, aged 18 to 65, had recently diagnosed hyperthyroidism lasting under 2 months.

The receptor was derived from a woman in her 30s with Graves disease. Sequencing was performed on peripheral blood mononuclear cells (PBMCs), taken at new diagnosis, from a patient treated with antithyroid drugs. The V gene is TRBV5-4, the J gene TRBJ2-5, with a possible D match to TRBD2 (7 bases). The CDR3 DNA follows: TGTGCCAGCAGCTTGGGGGGGGCGGGGGTGGAAGAGACCCAGTACTTC. It is translated as CASSLGGAGVEETQYF.